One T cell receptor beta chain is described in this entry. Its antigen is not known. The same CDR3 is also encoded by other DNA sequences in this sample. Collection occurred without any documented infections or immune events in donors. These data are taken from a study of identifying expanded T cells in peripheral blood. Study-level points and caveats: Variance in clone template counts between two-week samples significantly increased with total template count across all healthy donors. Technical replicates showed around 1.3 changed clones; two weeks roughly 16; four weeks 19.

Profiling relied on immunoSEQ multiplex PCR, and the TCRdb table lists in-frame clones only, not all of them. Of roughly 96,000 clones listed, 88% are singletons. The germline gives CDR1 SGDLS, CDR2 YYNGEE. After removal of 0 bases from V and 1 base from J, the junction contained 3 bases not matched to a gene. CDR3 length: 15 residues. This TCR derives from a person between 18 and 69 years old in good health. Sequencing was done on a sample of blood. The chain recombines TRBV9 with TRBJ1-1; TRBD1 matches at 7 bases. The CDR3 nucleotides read TGTGCCAGCAGCGTAGAGGGGGCACGGAACACTGAAGCTTTCTTT. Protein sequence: CASSVEGARNTEAFF.